This T cell receptor (beta chain) is from a study of shared clonotypes between healthy human individuals. In regard to this clone: Other DNA sequences from this sample encode an identical CDR3 as well.

The naive CD8 fraction comprised CD45RO-negative cells positively selected for CCR7 and excluded terminally differentiated effector memory CD45RA+ cells. This CDR3 region has 13 residues. Per the germline V gene, CDR1 is MDHEN and CDR2 is SYDVKM. Trimming removed 2 bases from V and 7 bases from J; junction bases left unmatched: 1. The deep-level immunoSEQ assay was used. The table came from immunoSEQ multiplex PCR; TCRdb's copy has only in-frame clones and leaves some out. Seen here are around 2.1 million clones, about 93% observed once, and the top ten hold roughly 1.8%. The sample was naive CD8+ T cells from PBMCs. The source of this sequence is a man between 18 and 35 years old in good health. Some clones in this sample may be carry-over from other donors' samples. V and J are TRBV28 and TRBJ2-1, with TRBD2 identical over 8 bases. Written as DNA, the CDR3 is TGTGCCAGCAGTTTAGCGGGAGGTAATGAGCAGTTCTTC. Residues: CASSLAGGNEQFF.